A single count supports the clone carrying this T cell receptor beta chain. The CDR3 is made up of 16 amino acids. V gave up 6 bases and J gave up 2 bases; unmatched junction bases: 10. CDR1 is MDHEN, CDR2 SYDVKM, per germline. This sample is part of a study of technical replicates of blood from several donors. Clones were read by immunoSEQ multiplex PCR, and TCRdb kept only the in-frame ones, dropping some. The data show approximately 70,000 clones, with 92% seen just once and approximately 0.38% held by the top ten. The chain is built from TRBV28 and TRBJ2-3; 8 bases are shared with TRBD2. This clonotype was obtained from a human donor in good health. Sequences were obtained from T cells isolated from PBMCs. CDR3 protein: CASSYTPGGYTDTQYF. The DNA of the CDR3 is TGTGCCAGCAGCTATACCCCGGGAGGGTACACAGATACGCAGTATTTT.